Each of the 28 T cell receptor beta chains below was sequenced from the same sample in a study of cytomegalovirus exposure and HLA in healthy donors. Primers: 60 Vbeta forward and 13 Jbeta reverse. Repertoires were generated with immunoSEQ multiplex PCR, while TCRdb's copy carries only in-frame clones and drops some. Among about 140,000 clones listed, about three quarters were seen once. Sequencing input: PBMCs. The receptor set was obtained from a woman in her 30s in good health and CMV-seronegative.

This clone turned up a few times. The V gene is TRBV30, the J gene TRBJ1-4; D is unresolved. Germline V gene data show CDR1 as GTSNPN and CDR2 as SVGIG (reference sequence). The V and J ends lost 2 bases and 6 bases respectively, with 13 bases between them. CDR3 length: 14 amino acids. CDR3 sequence (DNA): TGTGCCTGGAGTACGGGGAATTGGTATGAAAAACTGTTTTTT. Translation gives CAWSTGNWYEKLFF.

V is TRBV4-1 and J is TRBJ2-3, with D possibly matching TRBD2 (7 bases). V lost 1 base and J lost 4, with 18 bases in between. Germline V gene lookup returns CDR1 MGHRA and CDR2 YSYEKL. The CDR3 loop spans 17 amino acids. CDR3 protein: CASSQVRRGGLPDTQYF. As DNA, the CDR3 is TGCGCCAGCAGCCAAGTGCGGAGGGGGGGCCTGCCAGATACGCAGTATTTT.

This chain connects TRBV28 to TRBJ2-3; 9 bases are shared with TRBD2. The CDR3 is made up of 19 amino acids. Germline lookup yields CDR1 MDHEN and CDR2 SYDVKM. J lost 8 bases, V lost 7 bases, and 25 bases had no gene match. CDR3 coding DNA: TGTGCCAGCAACCTAGCAGATCCCTGGGGCGGGAGGGCCTCAGTTACGCAGTATTTT. It translates to CASNLADPWGGRASVTQYF.

This clone occurred a few times. V gene TRBV9 combines with J gene TRBJ2-2; no clear D. There are 16 residues in the CDR3. Deletions cut 0 bases from V and 0 bases from J, with 9 bases between. Germline loops: CDR1 SGDLS, CDR2 YYNGEE. CDR3 sequence (DNA): TGTGCCAGCAGCGTAGGCATGGGCGCGAACACCGGGGAGCTGTTTTTT. Translated: CASSVGMGANTGELFF.

This clone was observed a handful of times. The chain employs TRBV7-9 and TRBJ2-2, with a possible D match to TRBD1 (7 bases). Trimming took 1 base from V and 3 from J, leaving 9 bases between them. Germline V lookup: CDR1 SEHNR, CDR2 FQNEAQ (reference sequence). CDR3 length: 15 amino acids. CDR3 coding DNA: TGTGCCAGCAGCTTAGTCAGGGGGGACACCGGGGAGCTGTTTTTT. Translating it yields CASSLVRGDTGELFF.

This clone was seen just once. The genes are TRBV5-1 and TRBJ2-3; 7 positions agree with TRBD2. V shed 6 bases and J 4 bases; nucleotides not matched to a gene: 2. The CDR3 runs to 12 residues. Per the germline V gene, CDR1 is SGHRS and CDR2 is YFSETQ. The CDR3 coding sequence is TGCGCCAGCACGAGCGGGGCAGATACGCAGTATTTT. This sequence encodes CASTSGADTQYF.

Only one count was recorded for this clone. The V call is TRBV10-3, the J call TRBJ2-3; 11 bases map to TRBD1. CDR1 is ENHRY, CDR2 SYGVKD, per germline. Unmatched junction bases numbered 6, after V lost 3 bases and J lost 4 bases. The CDR3 runs 16 residues. The CDR3 DNA is TGTGCCATCAGTGACGTATCGGGACAGGGGGCAGATACGCAGTATTTT. Amino acids: CAISDVSGQGADTQYF.

CDR3 in amino acids: CASSPGEPEAFF. CDR3 nucleotides: TGTGCCAGCAGTCCAGGGGAGCCTGAAGCTTTCTTT. This chain joins TRBV6-1 and TRBJ1-1; possible D gene TRBD1, 6 bases. Trimming removed 5 bases at V and 6 bases at J, with 10 bases between. Looked up from germline, CDR1 is MNHNS and CDR2 is SASEGT. The length of the CDR3 is 12 residues.

In this sample, this clone turned up once. This chain joins TRBV28 and TRBJ1-5; D might be TRBD1 (6 bases). The CDR3 has 15 amino acids. Trimming removed 9 bases at V and 2 bases at J, with 17 bases between. Germline assignment: CDR1 MDHEN and CDR2 SYDVKM. CDR3 in amino acids: CASNRDNLRNQPQHF. CDR3 coding DNA: TGTGCCAGTAACCGGGACAACCTTCGCAATCAGCCCCAGCATTTT.

The chain combines TRBV19 with TRBJ1-1; tentatively, D is TRBD1 (5 bases). Between the trimmed V and J ends, which lost 7 bases and 4 bases, there was a span of 16 bases. Germline assignment: CDR1 LNHDA and CDR2 SQIVND (reference sequence). The CDR3 is 14 amino acids. The chain's CDR3 is CASTHQSRATEAFF. Here the CDR3 DNA reads TGTGCCAGTACACACCAGAGCAGGGCCACTGAAGCTTTCTTT. The whole variable domain, remainder taken from reference TRBV19 and TRBJ1-1, is DGGITQSPKYLFRKEGQNVTLSCEQNLNHDAMYWYRQDPGQGLRLIYYSQIVNDFQKGDIAEGYSVSREKKESFPLTVTSAQKNPTAFYLCASTHQSRATEAFFGQGTRLTVV.

This sequence joins TRBV27 and TRBJ2-7; TRBD2 aligns across 9 bases. CDR1 and CDR2 (germline): MNHEY, SMNVEV (reference sequence). The CDR3 has 14 residues. Trimming removed 5 bases from V and 4 bases from J; junction bases left unmatched: 6. The CDR3 region is CASSEVAGAYEQYF. CDR3 nucleotide sequence: TGTGCCAGCAGTGAAGTAGCGGGAGCGTACGAGCAGTACTTC.

The rearrangement links TRBV7-6 to TRBJ1-6; 7 bases are shared with TRBD1. J gave up 10 bases and V 4 bases, and 10 bases lay outside the gene matches. In germline, CDR1 is SGHVS, CDR2 FNYEAQ. CDR3 length equals 15 residues. DNA of the CDR3: TGTGCCAGCAGCTCCCGGACAGGAAAAGGCTCACCCCTCCACTTT. Translation gives CASSSRTGKGSPLHF.

This clone has only one observation. This CDR3 is CASSPGTSGTDTQYF. As DNA, the CDR3 is TGCGCCAGCAGCCCCGGGACTAGCGGCACAGATACGCAGTATTTT. The V gene is TRBV5-1, the J gene TRBJ2-3, with 10 bases identical to TRBD2. Trimming at V came to 4 bases and at J to 1 base, leaving 3 bases not matched to a gene. The CDR3 sequence is 15 residues long. Germline V gene sequence: CDR1 SGHRS, CDR2 YFSETQ.

The chain combines TRBV14 with TRBJ1-2; 7 nucleotides agree with TRBD1. The CDR3 has 14 amino acids. With V trimmed by 4 bases and J by 3 bases, 5 bases remained unmatched. Germline V gene data show CDR1 as SGHDN and CDR2 as FVKESK. CDR3 in amino acids: CASSPGQDDYGYTF. The DNA of the CDR3 is TGTGCCAGCAGCCCAGGACAGGACGACTATGGCTACACCTTC.

CDR3 residues: CASQGQLQETQYF. DNA of the CDR3: TGTGCCAGCCAGGGACAGCTACAAGAGACCCAGTACTTC. The chain employs TRBV2 and TRBJ2-5; TRBD1 agrees at 7 bases. V gave up 8 bases and J gave up 2 bases; unmatched junction bases: 5. The CDR3 has 13 amino acids. Germline assignment: CDR1 SNHLY and CDR2 FYNNEI.

This clone was picked up a small number of times. V is TRBV11-2 and J is TRBJ2-1, with 11 bases that match TRBD2. Trimming removed 3 bases from V and 5 bases from J; junction bases left unmatched: 6. Germline CDR1 reads SGHAT; CDR2 reads FQNNGV. The CDR3 covers 16 residues. CDR3 DNA sequence: TGTGCCAGCAGCTTTAATAGCGGGGGGGGTAACAATGAGCAGTTCTTC. Protein product: CASSFNSGGGNNEQFF. Full variable domain (remainder filled in from reference TRBV11-2 and TRBJ2-1): EAGVAQSPRYKIIEKRQSVAFWCNPISGHATLYWYQQILGQGPKLLIQFQNNGVVDDSQLPKDRFSAERLKGVDSTLKIQPAKLEDSAVYLCASSFNSGGGNNEQFFGPGTRLTVL.

The chain recombines TRBV28 with TRBJ2-3; tentatively, D is TRBD1 (6 bases). The length of the CDR3 is 14 residues. Deletions cut 6 bases from V and 6 bases from J, with 16 bases between. In germline, CDR1 is MDHEN, CDR2 SYDVKM. CDR3 sequence reads: CASSFTTGSDTQYF. The CDR3 coding sequence is TGTGCCAGCAGCTTCACAACAGGGTCCGATACGCAGTATTTT.

The rearrangement uses TRBV7-9 and TRBJ2-3; 12 positions agree with TRBD2. CDR1 and CDR2 from the germline V gene are SEHNR and FQNEAQ (reference sequence). V trimming: 6 bases; J trimming: 6 bases; junction bases outside the gene matches: 7. There are 15 residues in the CDR3. Here the CDR3 DNA reads TGTGCCAGCAGTCCTTTCGGGACTAGCGGGGATACGCAGTATTTT. Amino acids: CASSPFGTSGDTQYF. The complete variable domain, with remaining parts taken from reference TRBV7-9 and TRBJ2-3, reads DTGVSQNPRHKITKRGQNVTFRCDPISEHNRLYWYRQTLGQGPEFLTYFQNEAQLEKSRLLSDRFSAERPKGSFSTLEIQRTEQGDSAMYLCASSPFGTSGDTQYFGPGTRLTVL.

The chain recombines TRBV6-1 with TRBJ2-1; 8 nucleotides agree with TRBD1. The CDR3 runs 12 residues. Looked up from germline, CDR1 is MNHNS and CDR2 is SASEGT. V lost 6 bases and J lost 11; bases outside the gene matches: 6. The CDR3 nucleotides are TGTGCCAGCAGGGATACAGGGGGTAAGCAGTTCTTC. This codes for CASRDTGGKQFF.

The chain uses TRBV7-3 and TRBJ1-1; a weak D match, TRBD1 (5 bases). Germline V lookup: CDR1 SGHTA, CDR2 FQGTGA. The V and J ends lost 2 bases and 0 bases respectively, with 10 bases between them. The CDR3 contains 15 residues. CDR3 region: CASSLHAGMNTEAFF. In DNA form, the CDR3 reads TGTGCCAGCAGCTTACACGCAGGGATGAACACTGAAGCTTTCTTT.

This clone was observed a few times. The chain combines TRBV9 with TRBJ2-1; the match to TRBD2 covers 8 bases. Germline CDR1 is SGDLS and CDR2 is YYNGEE. The CDR3 is 15 residues long. V was pared by 6 bases and J by 6 bases, with 11 bases of the junction left unmatched. The CDR3 nucleotides read TGTGCCAGCACCTCTTCCGGGGGGGCCGGCAATGAGCAGTTCTTC. It is translated as CASTSSGGAGNEQFF.

The CDR3 nucleotides are TGTGCCAGCTCACCAGACAGAGGATATACGCAGCAGTACGTC. Its translation is CASSPDRGYTQQYV. The chain links TRBV18 to TRBJ2-7, with TRBD1 as a possible D gene (5 bases). The CDR3 length is 14 residues. Germline assignment: CDR1 KGHSH and CDR2 LQKENI. The ends were cut back, 2 bases at V and 8 bases at J, with 16 bases in the middle.

Note on this clone: The same CDR3 is also encoded by other DNA sequences in this sample. V is TRBV11-2 and J is TRBJ1-2; D is possibly TRBD1 (5 bases). This CDR3 comprises 15 residues. V lost 5 bases to trimming and J lost 4 bases, with 17 bases between them. CDR1 and CDR2 from the germline V gene are SGHAT and FQNNGV. For the CDR3, the DNA is TGTGCCAGCAGCGTCACAGGAGGGGAGGTCTATGGCTACACCTTC. It codes for CASSVTGGEVYGYTF.

The genes are TRBV7-2 and TRBJ2-3; D uncertain. Trimming removed 2 bases at V and 6 bases at J, with 6 bases between. Germline CDR1 and CDR2: SGHTA and FQGNSA. The length of the CDR3 is 12 residues. CDR3 sequence: CASSLFSDTQYF. The CDR3 DNA reads TGTGCCAGCAGCTTATTCTCGGATACGCAGTATTTT.

This clone was counted only a few times. V usage is TRBV4-2 and J usage is TRBJ1-4, with D tentatively TRBD1 (5 bases). V was clipped by 1 base and J by 0 bases, with 6 bases between them. The CDR3 extends over 15 amino acids. The germline V gene encodes CDR1 LGHNA and CDR2 YNFKEQ. As DNA, the CDR3 is TGTGCCAGCAGCCAAGGGGGGGCAACTAATGAAAAACTGTTTTTT. This translates into CASSQGGATNEKLFF.

V usage is TRBV6-1 and J usage is TRBJ2-7; 11 nucleotides line up with TRBD2. V lost 3 bases, J lost 2 bases, and 12 bases stayed unmatched. Germline CDR1 is MNHNS and CDR2 is SASEGT. The CDR3 is 18 amino acids. This CDR3 reads CASSDIETSGRGAYEQYF. CDR3 nucleotides: TGTGCCAGCAGTGATATTGAAACTAGCGGGAGAGGAGCCTACGAGCAGTACTTC.

This clone has just one count. The chain is built from TRBV5-8 and TRBJ1-4; TRBD1 aligns across 7 bases. CDR1 is SGHTS and CDR2 is YDEGEE in the germline V gene. Trimming took 4 bases from V and 0 from J; bases not matched to a gene: 6. The CDR3 length is 16 residues. The CDR3: CASSVGQTTTNEKLFF. CDR3 bases: TGTGCCAGCAGCGTGGGACAGACGACAACTAATGAAAAACTGTTTTTT.

The V gene is TRBV11-2, the J gene TRBJ2-3; a possible D gene is TRBD1 (5 bases). The CDR3 has 13 residues. V shed 4 bases and J shed 0 bases, with 5 bases lying between them. Germline V gene sequence: CDR1 SGHAT, CDR2 FQNNGV. CDR3 sequence: CASSSGSTDTQYF. The DNA of the CDR3 is TGTGCCAGCAGCTCAGGGAGCACAGATACGCAGTATTTT.